The 9 T cell receptor beta chains given below trace back to one sample, sequenced in a study of shared clonotypes between healthy human individuals. Generated by immunoSEQ multiplex PCR, the TCRdb table keeps only in-frame clones and is missing some. The sample shows approximately 1,000,000 clones, roughly 77% of them seen only once. Sequencing was carried out using memory CD4+ T cells from PBMCs. The sample's subset: CD45RA-negative fraction. These receptors were collected from a young man in good health. Some clones in this sample may be carry-over from other donors' samples.

J is TRBJ2-7 and V is TRBV11-2, with 9 positions matching TRBD1. Germline CDR1 reads SGHAT; CDR2 reads FQNNGV. V lost 0 bases to trimming and J lost 2 bases; unmatched junction nucleotides: 5. This CDR3 has 16 amino acids. CDR3 in amino acids: CASSLDLRTGAYEQYF. Here the CDR3 DNA reads TGTGCCAGCAGCTTAGATCTAAGGACAGGGGCCTACGAGCAGTACTTC.

The table lists this clone with many counts. Other nucleotide sequences from this sample produce the same CDR3. The rearrangement links TRBV6-1 to TRBJ1-5; 9 nucleotides align to TRBD1. V gave up 6 bases and J gave up 4 bases; unmatched junction bases: 1. The CDR3 consists of 13 residues. Germline CDR1 is MNHNS and CDR2 is SASEGT. This CDR3 reads CASRGTGNQPQHF. The CDR3 region has the DNA TGTGCCAGCAGGGGGACAGGGAATCAGCCCCAGCATTTT.

In the case of this clone: Other DNA sequences from this sample encode an identical CDR3 as well. V is TRBV5-1 and J is TRBJ2-1; 9 nucleotides align to TRBD2. The CDR3 is 15 residues long. Germline V gives CDR1 SGHRS, CDR2 YFSETQ. Trimming at V came to 4 bases and at J to 1 base, leaving 3 bases not matched to a gene. The DNA for the CDR3 is TGCGCCAGCAGCCCCAGCGGGAGGTCCTACAATGAGCAGTTCTTC. Amino acid sequence: CASSPSGRSYNEQFF.

The chain recombines TRBV28 with TRBJ1-1; 11 bases fit TRBD1. CDR3 length: 15 amino acids. Germline-derived CDR1 and CDR2 are MDHEN and SYDVKM. V trimming: 7 bases; J trimming: 4 bases; junction bases outside the gene matches: 8. In DNA, the CDR3 is TGTGCCAGCAAGTTGCCCGGGACAGGGGGCACTGAAGCTTTCTTT. Its translation is CASKLPGTGGTEAFF.

The chain combines TRBV7-9 with TRBJ1-2, with a possible D match to TRBD1 (5 bases). The ends were cut back, 2 bases at V and 5 bases at J, with 15 bases in the middle. The CDR3 runs to 15 residues. Germline-derived CDR1 and CDR2 are SEHNR and FQNEAQ (reference sequence). The CDR3 is CASSLLGVDRYGYTF. The CDR3 nucleotides read TGTGCCAGCAGCTTATTAGGGGTCGATAGGTATGGCTACACCTTC. The variable domain in full, with the rest retrieved from reference TRBV7-9 and TRBJ1-2, is DTGVSQNPRHKITKRGQNVTFRCDPISEHNRLYWYRQTLGQGPEFLTYFQNEAQLEKSRLLSDRFSAERPKGSFSTLEIQRTEQGDSAMYLCASSLLGVDRYGYTFGSGTRLTVV.

The chain's CDR3 is CASSYSTGVWDEQYF. DNA for the CDR3: TGTGCCAGCAGTTACTCGACAGGAGTGTGGGACGAGCAGTACTTC. The J gene is TRBJ2-7, the V gene TRBV6-5; weak D call: TRBD1 (6 bases). Per germline, CDR1 MNHEY and CDR2 SVGAGI. CDR3 length: 15 residues. The V and J ends lost 0 bases and 5 bases respectively, with 14 bases between them.

The rearrangement links TRBV11-2 to TRBJ2-3; a weak D match, TRBD1 (6 bases). The CDR3 sequence is 16 residues long. Trimming left V 5 bases short and J 0 bases short, with 15 bases between. CDR1 is SGHAT and CDR2 is FQNNGV in the germline V gene. This CDR3 reads CASSLTHRVSTDTQYF. In DNA, the CDR3 is TGTGCCAGCAGCCTCACCCACAGGGTTAGCACAGATACGCAGTATTTT.

This clone was counted a few times. The CDR3 bases are TGTGCCATCAGCCTGACAGGGCAAACTGAAGCTTTCTTT. Encoded protein: CAISLTGQTEAFF. This sequence joins TRBV10-3 and TRBJ1-1; 7 nucleotides agree with TRBD1. Germline V lookup: CDR1 ENHRY, CDR2 SYGVKD. V lost 6 bases and J lost 5; bases outside the gene matches: 6. This CDR3 comprises 13 residues.

This clone was detected only a few times. This sequence joins TRBV4-2 and TRBJ2-2; 7 bases line up with TRBD1. CDR3 length: 17 residues. Germline CDR1 and CDR2: LGHNA and YNFKEQ. V shed 5 bases and J 0 bases; nucleotides not matched to a gene: 9. Written as DNA, the CDR3 is TGTGCCAGCAGCTGGGACAGCTCGAACGCGAACACCGGGGAGCTGTTTTTT. Protein sequence: CASSWDSSNANTGELFF.